The 19 T cell receptor beta chains below were found in one sample sequenced in a study of T cells in Graves' hyperthyroidism and ophthalmopathy. RNA transcripts provided the source from which TCR beta CDR3 regions were amplified. When the TCR CDR3 underwent first-round RT-PCR, the HTBI primer set was used. TCRdb fed the multiplex PCR reads into MiXCR, producing one record per CDR3 protein. Among around 340,000 distinct CDR3 sequences listed, approximately 15% were seen once. Sequenced sample: blood. The receptors stem from a man under 40 with Graves' hyperthyroidism.

Concerning this clonotype: Mismatch with germline at one junction end may stem from a read error. The V call is TRBV5-1, the J call TRBJ2-6; perhaps TRBD1 as D (5 bases). The germline V gene has CDR1 SGHRS and CDR2 YFSETQ. The CDR3 is 15 residues long. The CDR3 here is CASSTTLAGASVLTF. The DNA for the CDR3 is TGCGCCAGCAGCACTACCCTGGCTGGGGCCAGCGTCCTGACTTTC. The whole variable domain, remainder taken from reference TRBV5-1 and TRBJ2-6, is KAGVTQTPRYLIKTRGQQVTLSCSPISGHRSVSWYQQTPGQGLQFLFEYFSETQRNKGNFPGRFSGRQFSNSRSEMNVSTLELGDSALYLCASSTTLAGASVLTFGAGSRLTVL.

This clonotype was found many times. This chain uses TRBV20-1 with TRBJ2-3; a weak D match, TRBD2 (6 bases). This CDR3 is built from 14 residues. The ends were cut back, 0 bases at V and 0 bases at J, with 7 bases in the middle. From germline, CDR1 is DFQATT and CDR2 SNEGSKA (reference sequence). CDR3 sequence: CSARDGTSTDTQYF. DNA of the CDR3: TGCAGTGCTAGAGACGGGACTAGCACAGATACGCAGTATTTT.

This rearrangement joins TRBV7-9 to TRBJ1-1; tentative D call: TRBD1 (5 bases). V was shortened by 3 bases and J by 0 bases, with 8 bases between the two germline ends. CDR3 length equals 14 residues. Germline CDR1 reads SEHNR; CDR2 reads FQNEAQ (reference sequence). CDR3 sequence: CASSFTGLNTEAFF. The CDR3 region has the DNA TGTGCCAGCAGCTTTACAGGTCTGAACACTGAAGCTTTCTTT.

This clonotype was seen a single time. The V gene is TRBV27, the J gene TRBJ1-6; D unclear. The CDR3 runs 14 residues. Trimming stripped 6 bases from V and 8 bases from J, with 14 bases between. Germline lookup yields CDR1 MNHEY and CDR2 SMNVEV (reference sequence). CDR3 DNA: TGTGCCAGCAGCACTCGCGGGCGAGATTCACCCCTCCACTTT. It is translated as CASSTRGRDSPLHF.

The sample holds a few counts of this clonotype. The genes are TRBV7-9 and TRBJ1-1; D uncertain. The CDR3 totals 12 residues. Germline loops: CDR1 SEHNR, CDR2 FQNEAQ (reference sequence). Deletions cut 2 bases from V and 7 bases from J, with 8 bases between. CDR3 DNA: TGTGCCAGCAGCTTAAATGGGGATGAAGCTTTCTTT. Protein product: CASSLNGDEAFF.

This clonotype was seen repeatedly, ten times or more. This chain connects TRBV7-9 to TRBJ2-5; perhaps D is TRBD1 or TRBD2 (6 bases each). Germline assignment: CDR1 SEHNR and CDR2 FQNEAQ (reference sequence). V lost 3 bases and J 1 base, leaving 9 bases between the germline ends. This CDR3 contains 14 residues. CDR3 loop: CASSFGGGQETQYF. CDR3 sequence (DNA): TGTGCCAGCAGCTTTGGAGGGGGCCAAGAGACCCAGTACTTC.

There are a few counts of this clonotype. The chain has TRBV20-1 and TRBJ2-1; tentative D call: TRBD2 (6 bases). V lost 6 bases, J lost 3 bases, and 18 bases lay in between. Germline V CDR1 and CDR2: DFQATT, SNEGSKA (reference sequence). The CDR3 has 15 residues. This CDR3 is CSAEPGEIHYNEQFF. The DNA of the CDR3 is TGCAGTGCCGAACCGGGAGAGATACACTACAATGAGCAGTTCTTC.

This clonotype was counted at least ten times. The chain joins TRBV6-2 or TRBV6-3 to TRBJ2-1; 9 bases match TRBD2. Germline CDR1 and CDR2: MNHEY and SVGEGT. This CDR3 has 16 amino acids. Trimming at V came to 2 bases and at J to 9 bases, leaving 11 bases not matched to a gene. The CDR3 reads CASSYIRGTSLGEQFF. The CDR3 DNA sequence: TGTGCCAGCAGTTACATTCGAGGGACTAGCTTGGGTGAGCAGTTCTTC.

This clonotype was seen ten or more times. J is TRBJ2-1 and V is TRBV27, with 8 positions matching TRBD2. CDR1 is MNHEY and CDR2 is SMNVEV in the germline V gene (reference sequence). The CDR3 is 16 amino acids. J lost 4 bases, V lost 1 base, and 6 bases had no gene match. The CDR3 sequence: CASSLWSGSSYNEQFF. The CDR3, as DNA: TGTGCCAGCAGTTTATGGAGCGGGAGTAGTTACAATGAGCAGTTCTTC.

The genes are TRBV12-3 or TRBV12-4 and TRBJ1-6, with D unresolved. The CDR3 is made up of 14 amino acids. Trimming pared 5 bases from V and 6 bases from J, leaving 11 bases between. CDR3 protein: CASSPRQSNSPLHF. The CDR3 nucleotides are TGTGCCAGCAGTCCCAGGCAATCTAATTCACCCCTCCACTTT.

This clonotype has only a few counts. The rearrangement links TRBV11-2 to TRBJ2-6; 12 nucleotides line up with TRBD1. V shed 7 bases, J shed 7 bases, and the junction held 11 bases outside the gene matches. The CDR3 consists of 17 residues. CDR1 and CDR2 from the germline V gene are SGHAT and FQNNGV. CDR3 coding DNA: TGTGCCAGCACCCTAAGGGACAGGGGGCAAAAAGCCAACGTCCTGACTTTC. This sequence encodes CASTLRDRGQKANVLTF. The variable domain in full, completed from reference TRBV11-2 and TRBJ2-6, reads EAGVAQSPRYKIIEKRQSVAFWCNPISGHATLYWYQQILGQGPKLLIQFQNNGVVDDSQLPKDRFSAERLKGVDSTLKIQPAKLEDSAVYLCASTLRDRGQKANVLTFGAGSRLTVL.

With respect to this clonotype: A much larger clone differs from this one at a single base, so this may be a read error. The V gene is TRBV11-2, the J gene TRBJ2-3, with D perhaps matching TRBD2 (7 bases). Trimming removed 3 bases at V and 4 bases at J, with 14 bases between. CDR1 SGHAT and CDR2 FQNNGV come from the germline V gene. This CDR3 spans 15 amino acids. CDR3 amino acids: CASSFGGAWADTQYF. DNA of the CDR3: TGTGCCAGCAGCTTTGGGGGGGCATGGGCAGATACGCAGTATTTT. The entire variable domain, with the rest obtained from reference TRBV11-2 and TRBJ2-3, is as follows: EAGVAQSPRYKIIEKRQSVAFWCNPISGHATLYWYQQILGQGPKLLIQFQNNGVVDDSQLPKDRFSAERLKGVDSTLKIQPAKLEDSAVYLCASSFGGAWADTQYFGPGTRLTVL.

CDR3 coding DNA: TGTGCCAGCAGTGAGGTGGGAGCGGGAGGGCAGTTCTTC. Translating gives CASSEVGAGGQFF. The gene calls are TRBV6-1 and TRBJ2-1, with 9 positions matching TRBD2. The CDR3 extends over 13 amino acids. J lost 12 bases, V lost 3 bases, and 6 bases had no gene match. The germline V gene has CDR1 MNHNS and CDR2 SASEGT.

The rearrangement links TRBV30 to TRBJ2-2; 11 positions agree with TRBD2. Germline trimming cut 4 bases from V and 3 bases from J; bases unmatched to any gene: 4. In germline, CDR1 is GTSNPN, CDR2 SVGIG (reference sequence). The CDR3 runs 15 residues. The CDR3 DNA sequence: TGTGCCTGGACTAGCGGGAGGAGCCACACCGGGGAGCTGTTTTTT. Translating it yields CAWTSGRSHTGELFF.

On this clonotype itself: The junction departs from germline at one end; a sequencing error may be responsible. V gene TRBV9 combines with J gene TRBJ2-2, with D possibly TRBD2 on 6 matching bases. Germline loops: CDR1 SGDLS, CDR2 YYNGEE. The CDR3 consists of 17 residues. The CDR3 is CASSAPGPEGYTGGLFF. CDR3 bases: TGTGCCAGCAGCGCCCCGGGCCCCGAGGGTTACACCGGGGGGCTGTTTTTT.

The table lists this clonotype with many counts. The CDR3 region is CASRVNSGGEETQYF. The CDR3 nucleotides are TGTGCCAGCAGGGTTAATAGCGGGGGTGAAGAGACCCAGTACTTC. The chain joins TRBV12-3 or TRBV12-4 to TRBJ2-5; the match to TRBD2 covers 9 bases. This CDR3 contains 15 residues. The V gene end was trimmed by 6 bases and the J gene end by 3 bases; junction bases not matched to a gene: 8.

The chain links TRBV5-1 to TRBJ2-5, with D perhaps assigned TRBD1 or TRBD2 (6 bases each). The ends were cut back, 2 bases at V and 2 bases at J, with 13 bases in the middle. Germline CDR1 and CDR2: SGHRS and YFSETQ. The length of the CDR3 is 15 residues. The CDR3 DNA follows: TGCGCCAGCAGCTTAGGGGGAGGATCGCAAGAGACCCAGTACTTC. Residues: CASSLGGGSQETQYF.

This clonotype was detected many times. This sequence joins TRBV29-1 and TRBJ2-7; D might be TRBD2 (5 bases). The germline V gene encodes CDR1 SQVTM and CDR2 ANQGSEA. The length of the CDR3 is 11 residues. Between the trimmed V and J ends, which lost 0 bases and 9 bases, there was a span of 9 bases. The CDR3: CSVEDGDRQYF. The CDR3 coding sequence is TGCAGCGTTGAAGACGGGGATCGGCAGTACTTC.

In its sample, this clonotype was seen many times. The V gene is TRBV11-2, the J gene TRBJ1-1; D may be TRBD1 (5 bases). This CDR3 spans 14 amino acids. Trimming removed 5 bases at V and 1 base at J, with 11 bases between. Germline CDR1 SGHAT, CDR2 FQNNGV. The CDR3 DNA sequence: TGTGCCAGCAGCGCGGGACGGGGGAACACTGAAGCTTTCTTT. Encoded protein: CASSAGRGNTEAFF.